This TCR beta chain was sequenced in a study of response to subunit inactivated influenza vaccine. In TCRdb, the RT-PCR reads were re-called with MiXCR into one record per CDR3 protein. The sample includes about half a million distinct CDR3 sequences, around 8% of them seen just once. The ends were cut back, 2 bases at V and 6 bases at J, with 11 bases in the middle. In germline, CDR1 is MNHEY, CDR2 SVGEGT. The CDR3 covers 14 residues. This clonotype was found many times. The chain links TRBV6-2 or TRBV6-3 to TRBJ1-5; tentatively, D is TRBD1 (6 bases). The sample here was PBMCs from blood, taken approximately 25 months after vaccination. The sequence derives from a man aged 50 to 69 who received an inactivated influenza vaccine. The CDR3 nucleotides read TGTGCCAGCAGTTACGCGGGGGCGGGTCAGCCCCAGCATTTT. The encoded protein is CASSYAGAGQPQHF.